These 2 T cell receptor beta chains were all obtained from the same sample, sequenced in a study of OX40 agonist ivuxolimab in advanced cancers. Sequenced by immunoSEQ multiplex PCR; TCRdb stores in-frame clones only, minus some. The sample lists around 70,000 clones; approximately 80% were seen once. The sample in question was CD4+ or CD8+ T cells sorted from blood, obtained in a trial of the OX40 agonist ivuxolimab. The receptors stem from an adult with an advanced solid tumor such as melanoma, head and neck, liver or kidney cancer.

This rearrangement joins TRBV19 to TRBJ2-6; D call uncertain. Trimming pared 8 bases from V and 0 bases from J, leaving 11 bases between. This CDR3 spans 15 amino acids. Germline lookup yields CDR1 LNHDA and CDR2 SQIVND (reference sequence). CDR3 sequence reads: CASSDVRSGANVLTF. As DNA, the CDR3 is TGTGCCAGTTCGGACGTGCGCTCTGGGGCCAACGTCCTGACTTTC.

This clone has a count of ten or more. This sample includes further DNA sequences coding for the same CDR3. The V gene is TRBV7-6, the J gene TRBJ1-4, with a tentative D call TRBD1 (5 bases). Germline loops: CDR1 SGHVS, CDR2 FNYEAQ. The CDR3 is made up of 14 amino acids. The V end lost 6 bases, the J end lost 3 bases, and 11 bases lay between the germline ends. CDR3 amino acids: CASSSRGANEKLFF. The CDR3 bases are TGTGCCAGCAGTTCAAGGGGTGCTAATGAAAAACTGTTTTTT. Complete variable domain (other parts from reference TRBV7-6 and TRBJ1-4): GAGVSQSPRYKVTKRGQDVALRCDPISGHVSLYWYRQALGQGPEFLTYFNYEAQQDKSGLPNDRFSAERPEGSISTLTIQRTEQRDSAMYRCASSSRGANEKLFFGSGTQLSVL.